This TCR beta chain comes out of a study of blood T cell repertoires in COVID-19. In the authors' workflow: Amplification of reference gene primers provided the estimated nucleated cell counts. The data were produced by immunoSEQ multiplex PCR, yet TCRdb's version contains in-frame clones alone and is incomplete. The DNA gave D and trimming, while V, J and clone size come from that table. The sample carries under 55,000 clones, around 85% recorded once. J gave up 2 bases and V 1 base, and 2 bases lay outside the gene matches. CDR1 and CDR2 (germline): SEHNR, FQNEAQ (reference sequence). CDR3 length: 15 amino acids.

The sample was peripheral blood. The clonotype was recovered from a human donor in a cohort sampled during active COVID-19. The genes are TRBV7-9 and TRBJ2-1; 7 bases are a match to TRBD1. The CDR3 loop is CASSLEDRAYNEQFF. Here the CDR3 DNA reads TGTGCCAGCAGCTTAGAAGACAGGGCCTACAATGAGCAGTTCTTC.